This T cell receptor (beta chain) is from a study of cytomegalovirus exposure and HLA in healthy donors (dated by TCRdb to 2016 to 2017). Study-wide context: An earlier analysis of several hundred of the donors reported around 280 Gb of sequence data and 117 million unique TCR beta sequences obtained from roughly 180 million T cells. About 330 gigabases of sequencing data and around 88 million unique TCR sequences made up an early release that covered nearly 650 HLA-typed donors. The genetic ancestry cluster associated with self-reported Caucasian donors included over 80% of the roughly 360 genotyped donors. The study was designed to test whether signatures of past pathogen exposure could be identified by cataloging public T cell receptors. The T cell repertoires of about 700 subjects were profiled by immunosequencing and related to cytomegalovirus serostatus. A separate validation cohort of 100 to 150 different subjects was used in addition to the roughly 700-subject first cohort. To predict cytomegalovirus infection status, the study brought together high-throughput TCR immunosequencing, statistical association of individual TCRs with disease status, and machine learning. A later analysis re-examined previously published TCR beta repertoires from several hundred donors and added high-resolution HLA genotyping to investigate patterns of TCR occurrence. The later analysis used no new phenotypic data to find candidate immune exposures, relying instead on TCR beta sequences and their occurrence across donors. To decide whether each TCR beta V gene segment behaved as functional or pseudogenic, an earlier analysis of approximately 600 of the donors relied on high-throughput TCR beta sequencing. Donor age, sex, ethnicity and CMV serostatus were collected together with the repertoire data. A later genetic analysis used genome-wide SNP genotypes for about 65% of the 666 donors, treating that subset as a discovery cohort. All discovery cohort repertoires had been generated using a single sequencing platform. HLA typing covered class I and class II loci at four-digit resolution. Typing coverage differed by locus: A, B, C, DRB1 and DQB1 were typed in about 620-640 donors, DQA1 in approximately 520, DPA1 in roughly 590, and DPB1 in roughly 470. Several DR-DQ haplotypes were handled as single units for association and clustering, since linkage in the cohort was strong. On average, around 200,000 unique TCR beta nucleotide sequences were sequenced per donor among about 400 genotyped donors of the cohort, with around 19% of those sequences being non-productive.

The CDR3, cysteine through phenylalanine, is 13 amino acids long. The sequence is cut down to CDR3 DNA, 39 bases in frame from base 1. The germline V gene sets CDR1 to MNHNS and CDR2 to SASEGT. V is cut back by 7 bases and J by 6 bases, with 7 bases in the junction unmatched. About this clone itself: The clone's antigen remains unknown. No much larger clone exists at a distance of one base, and base qualities are not known.

In total, approximately 610 healthy bone marrow donors made up the cohort. All cohort members were sampled while nominally healthy, although unrecorded immune exposures were likely present. The donor tested CMV seropositive, placing the donor among the 289 seropositive members of the cohort. Every donor gave a peripheral blood sample, and the peripheral blood mononuclear cells from that sample were used for TCR beta sequencing. Genomic DNA extraction from the blood cell samples was performed with the Qiagen DNeasy Blood Extraction Kit. The library was produced with the immunoSEQ multiplex PCR assay. For the multiplex PCR, a mixture combining 60 forward primers for TCR Vbeta segments and 13 reverse primers for TCR Jbeta segments was used. Amplification of the CDR3 region of rearranged TCR beta genes was performed with a multiplex PCR assay on genomic DNA. The amplified TCR beta libraries were sequenced on the Illumina HiSeq System as 87-base-pair reads. Regarding the original processing steps: A later analysis counted some 80 million unique TCR beta chains across the 550 to 750 repertoires, and 9 million to 14 million of these chains were shared by at least two donors. Raw reads were error-corrected and collapsed into unique sequences by a nearest-neighbor algorithm in which closely related sequences were merged to remove PCR and sequencing errors. To assign V, D and J gene segments, CDR3 sequences were aligned to IMGT reference sequences. For a sequence to be retained, a match of at least six nucleotides to both a V gene segment and a J gene segment was required. Rearrangements were called productive when the CDR3 lacked stop codons and stayed in frame with V and J; all others were non-productive. CDR3 was defined according to IMGT convention as the region running from the second conserved V-encoded cysteine to the conserved J-encoded phenylalanine. The earlier analysis of roughly 590 of the donors excluded any sequence lacking an unambiguous match to a single V gene segment. An earlier analysis of around 600 of the donors classified V segments as functional when productive rearrangements were above 56.7% and as segregating when the standard deviation between donors was above 5%. A statistical classification framework was built to diagnose cytomegalovirus status from the catalog of TCR beta chain sequences. A later analysis assigned V and J genes by comparing TCR nucleotide sequences with IMGT/GENE-DB human TR gene sequences. The TCRdist pipeline was used in a later analysis to assign CDR3 sequences and most-parsimonious VDJ recombination scenarios. In a later analysis, each TCR beta chain was defined by its CDR3 amino acid sequence together with its V-gene family, and reads without a unique V-gene family were excluded. A later analysis removed roughly 590 highly shared, low-generation-probability nucleotide sequences to deal with suspected cross-contamination and a sequencing artifact. In a later analysis, a clonal expansion index was calculated for each public chain from normalized within-repertoire ranks of inferred template counts. A later analysis computed generation probabilities with a VDJ recombination model fitted to out-of-frame rearrangements, and checked the results against IGoR. In a later analysis, hypergeometric tests were used to score TCR-TCR, TCR-HLA and TCR-CMV co-occurrence, with a repertoire-size bias correction applied to TCR pairs. A later analysis estimated false discovery rates by permuting HLA or CMV assignments 20 times. A later analysis grouped co-occurring TCRs with DBSCAN, adding TCRdist sequence similarity when clustering within HLA-allele-positive subsets. Repertoires with fewer than 30,000 or more than 120,000 public chains, plus five repertoires with anomalous nucleotide sharing, were excluded from co-occurrence clustering. TCRdb limited this immuneACCESS table to in-frame rearrangements with V and J called. A share of clones is missing; checked studies link under half to unresolved V genes, and the rest is unexplained. V and J calls and clone size are given by that table; D and trimming were obtained from the DNA. The table for this sample lists 150,000 to 200,000 clones; about 80% of them were counted only once. The ten largest clones take up over 0.95% of the sample.

What the study reported, not specific to this receptor: The earlier analysis of about 600 of the donors excluded approximately 15 rarely observed V segments, including chromosome 9 orphons, because counts were too low. In an earlier analysis of fewer than 700 of the donors, most TCR beta V segments appeared in productive rearrangements about 87% or about 30% of the time, broadly matching IMGT annotations. V-gene and J-gene trimming of TCR beta chains was associated with a missense DCLRE1C variant in a later genetic analysis, and the association was replicated in an independent cohort. A later analysis found that most CMV-associated TCR beta chains appeared HLA-restricted, with HLA associations seemingly driven largely by CMV exposure. The presence/absence analyses assumed that sequencing depth was roughly uniform across donors, and that assumption may not be true. For the cohort, immune exposure information was limited to CMV serostatus. In a later analysis, HLA-associated TCR beta chains were found to be more clonally expanded and to have lower generation probabilities than equally common non-associated chains. A further reported finding was that TCR beta sequences accurately predicted the HLA-A and HLA-B alleles for most subjects in the first cohort. When HLA alleles, especially DR and DQ, strongly co-occurred, TCR associations were difficult to assign to individual alleles. A few of the identified cytomegalovirus-associated TCR beta chains were confirmed in vitro to be specific for cytomegalovirus antigens. Linkage disequilibrium might explain the correlated functional status among segregating V segments, but an unknown experimental factor could not be ruled out. A total of around 150 TCR beta chains were listed by the study as associated with cytomegalovirus. It was suggested by the authors that the approach could potentially be generalized to other disease states and immunological phenotypes. A group of highly shared sequence variants was considered likely to be a technical artifact of the sequencing pipeline. In a later analysis, the rate of TCR association differed among HLA loci, with DRB1 alleles having the most associated TCRs and HLA-C alleles having the fewest. Because the 87-base-pair reads could not distinguish some IMGT-functional V segments, including TRBV6-2 and TRBV6-3, those segments were excluded. Because some donors lacked HLA typing at each locus, the association tests relied only on the typed subset. In this cohort, only TCR beta chains were sequenced, and detectable features were limited by the absence of alpha or paired-chain data. While some public TCRs were present in many individuals, most TCR sequences turned up only very rarely across donors. The classifier was reported to diagnose cytomegalovirus status with high specificity and sensitivity in both the original cohort and the validation cohort. In a later genetic analysis, fewer N-insertions in productive TCRs were reported among donors in an Asian-associated ancestry cluster than the roughly 700-donor mean. A later analysis reported that several top co-occurrence clusters appeared linked to parvovirus B19, influenza, CMV and Epstein-Barr virus. Specific HLA alleles were associated with 15,000 to 20,000 TCR beta sequences at a false discovery rate of 0.05 in a later analysis.

The chain is made from TRBV6-1 and TRBJ1-1; TRBD1 lines up with 8 middle nucleotides. Sequences were obtained from PBMCs. This receptor was taken from a woman in her forties or fifties in good health and CMV-seropositive. The CDR3 loop reads CASNSGQGPEAFF. The sequence in DNA is TGTGCCAGCAACTCCGGACAGGGCCCTGAAGCTTTCTTT.